This entry features one T cell receptor (beta chain) sequence. These data are taken from a study of blood T cell repertoires in COVID-19. CDR3 size: 15 residues. Trimming pared 0 bases from V and 4 bases from J, leaving 12 bases between. The germline V gene has CDR1 KGHSH and CDR2 LQKENI. TCRdb keeps only in-frame clones here, not all; method: immunoSEQ multiplex PCR. The sample lists approximately 200,000 clones, approximately 84% occurring once. The sequence came from a man aged 45-60 years with acute or convalescent COVID-19. The V gene is TRBV18, the J gene TRBJ1-1; D might be TRBD1 (6 bases). What was sequenced was peripheral blood. The CDR3 DNA is TGTGCCAGCTCACCACCGAGTACAGGGAGCACTGAAGCTTTCTTT. Protein sequence: CASSPPSTGSTEAFF.